This T cell receptor beta chain was sequenced in a study of early T cells in non-severe SARS-CoV-2 infection. The V gene lost 1 base and the J gene lost 8 bases, with 9 bases spanning the gap. The CDR3 covers 13 residues. Germline V gene lookup returns CDR1 KGHSH and CDR2 LQKENI. MiXCR, applied by TCRdb to the 5' RACE reads, yields one record per CDR3 protein. The data contain tens of thousands of distinct CDR3 sequences, about 15% of them seen just once; the ten biggest clones take up less than 7%. Material: whole blood. The clonotype comes from an adult who was a healthcare worker with PCR-confirmed SARS-CoV-2 infection or an uninfected control (not recorded which). This rearrangement joins TRBV18 to TRBJ2-1; TRBD1 is a possible D gene (5 bases). CDR3 protein: CASSPQGLDEQFF. The CDR3, as DNA: TGTGCCAGCTCACCACAGGGGCTGGATGAGCAGTTCTTC.